The text below deals with one T cell receptor beta chain. The antigen remains unidentified. Deep sequencing aimed at 1 in 200,000 to 1 in 1 million T cells' resolution. This table comes from immunoSEQ multiplex PCR, and its TCRdb copy is limited to in-frame clones, with some not included. The profile shows over 100,000 clones, approximately 83% of them singletons. The record originates from a study of cytotoxic CD8 clonotypes in ibrutinib-treated CLL. Study findings and constraints: Sampling of sustained-remission and progressing patients occurred at differing times. The study found baseline clonality above age-matched healthy donors, tracking circulating CD8+ T-cell counts. Clonality went up at ibrutinib response and then declined back toward baseline at progression.

The source is a human donor with chronic lymphocytic leukemia. This material consisted of PBMCs, taken after 24 months of ibrutinib treatment.

The CDR3 loop reads CASGRSGDSYEQYF. CDR3 DNA: TGTGCCAGCGGACGGTCAGGCGACTCCTACGAGCAGTACTTC. V gene TRBV7-2 combines with J gene TRBJ2-7; D not certain. Germline lookup yields CDR1 SGHTA and CDR2 FQGNSA. The V end lost 8 bases, the J end lost 0 bases, and 14 bases lay between the germline ends. The CDR3 contains 14 residues.